Each of the 11 T cell receptor beta chains below was sequenced from the same sample in a study of cytomegalovirus exposure and HLA in healthy donors. This PCR relied on a set of 60 Vbeta primers and 13 Jbeta primers. The table came from immunoSEQ multiplex PCR; TCRdb's copy has only in-frame clones and leaves some out. The sample holds roughly 56,000 clones, about 81% seen once. Sequenced material: PBMCs. The receptors here all came from a man in his fifties in good health and CMV-seropositive.

The gene calls are TRBV29-1 and TRBJ1-1, with D uncertain. The germline CDR1 and CDR2 sequences are SQVTM and ANQGSEA. CDR3 length equals 12 residues. V lost 2 bases and J lost 4, with 8 bases in between. In nucleotides, the CDR3 is TGCAGCGTTGAATTCGGGGTCACTGAAGCTTTCTTT. Translated, it gives CSVEFGVTEAFF.

The V and J genes are TRBV29-1 and TRBJ1-2; TRBD1 agrees at 7 bases. Germline V gene sequence: CDR1 SQVTM, CDR2 ANQGSEA. CDR3 length: 13 amino acids. J was trimmed by 8 bases and V by 7 bases; bases with no gene match: 13. The CDR3 protein is CSAWDSLMGGYTF. The CDR3 DNA is TGCAGCGCCTGGGACAGCCTAATGGGAGGCTACACCTTC.

In nucleotides, the CDR3 is TGTGCCAGCAGCCAAGATAGTGGACAGGGTTACGAAAAACTGTTTTTT. Amino acid sequence: CASSQDSGQGYEKLFF. The chain carries TRBV4-2 and TRBJ1-4, with 8 nucleotides matching TRBD1. CDR1 and CDR2 from the germline V gene are LGHNA and YNFKEQ. Trimming took 0 bases from V and 8 from J; bases not matched to a gene: 8. The CDR3 length is 16 residues.

V and J are TRBV2 and TRBJ1-3; the D is unclear. In germline, CDR1 is SNHLY, CDR2 FYNNEI. There are 11 residues in the CDR3. CDR3 protein: CGGSSGNTIYF. The DNA for the CDR3 is TGTGGAGGGTCGTCTGGAAACACCATATATTTT.

The chain recombines TRBV13 with TRBJ2-2; 7 positions match TRBD1. The V gene's germline CDR1 is PRHDT and CDR2 FYEKMQ (reference sequence). The V and J ends lost 6 bases and 2 bases, in that order; junction bases with no gene match: 6. The CDR3 extends over 15 amino acids. The CDR3 sequence: CASRRTGTNTGELFF. CDR3 nucleotides: TGTGCCAGCAGACGGACAGGTACTAACACCGGGGAGCTGTTTTTT.

This chain links TRBV28 with TRBJ2-1, with D possibly matching TRBD2 (5 bases). CDR1 and CDR2 (germline): MDHEN, SYDVKM. CDR3 length: 15 residues. V was shortened by 2 bases and J by 0 bases, with 8 bases between the two germline ends. The CDR3 coding sequence is TGTGCCAGCAGTTTAGCGGGCAGCTCCTACAATGAGCAGTTCTTC. This gives the protein CASSLAGSSYNEQFF.

The rearrangement uses TRBV18 and TRBJ2-7; possibly TRBD2 for D (6 bases). The CDR3 runs 14 residues. Trimming cost V 5 bases and J 3 bases, with 14 bases left between them. Germline CDR1 KGHSH, CDR2 LQKENI. In DNA form, the CDR3 reads TGTGCCAGCTCATCATACGGGAGTGACTACGAGCAGTACTTC. This gives the protein CASSSYGSDYEQYF.

This chain joins TRBV4-1 and TRBJ2-1; D might be TRBD2 (6 bases). CDR1 is MGHRA and CDR2 is YSYEKL in the germline V gene. Trimming took 4 bases from V and 15 from J, leaving 19 bases between them. This CDR3 contains 13 residues. CDR3 sequence (DNA): TGCGCCAGCAGCCCACCCTGGGACTTAAGGCCGTTCTTC. Translated, it gives CASSPPWDLRPFF.

Only a few counts were recorded for this clone. The gene calls are TRBV4-3 and TRBJ2-7; D gene uncertain. The CDR3 contains 16 residues. The V and J ends lost 0 bases and 3 bases respectively, with 15 bases between them. Germline V gene sequence: CDR1 LGHNA, CDR2 YSLEER. The CDR3 protein is CASSQDRSKAGYEQYF. The CDR3 nucleotides are TGCGCCAGCAGCCAAGATCGGTCCAAAGCAGGCTACGAGCAGTACTTC.

This CDR3 reads CASSFSGGEQYF. The CDR3 nucleotides read TGTGCCAGCAGTTTTTCAGGGGGCGAGCAGTACTTC. This rearrangement joins TRBV27 to TRBJ2-7; 7 nucleotides match TRBD1. Germline V gives CDR1 MNHEY, CDR2 SMNVEV (reference sequence). This CDR3 contains 12 residues. The trim removed 3 bases at V and 6 bases at J, leaving 2 bases unmatched.

J is TRBJ1-4 and V is TRBV9; TRBD1 might be the D (5 bases). Per the germline V gene, CDR1 is SGDLS and CDR2 is YYNGEE. V lost 0 bases and J lost 4, with 10 bases in between. CDR3 length: 15 residues. As DNA, the CDR3 is TGTGCCAGCAGCGTAGATAGCCAGGGTAATGAAAAACTGTTTTTT. Amino acid sequence: CASSVDSQGNEKLFF. Full variable domain (outside the CDR3, taken from reference TRBV9 and TRBJ1-4): DSGVTQTPKHLITATGQRVTLRCSPRSGDLSVYWYQQSLDQGLQFLIQYYNGEERAKGNILERFSAQQFPDLHSELNLSSLELGDSALYFCASSVDSQGNEKLFFGSGTQLSVL.